Listed here are 14 T cell receptor beta chains from one sample, sequenced in a study of graft-versus-host responses after intestinal transplantation. To release intraepithelial and lamina propria lymphocytes, the graft tissue was processed. Generated by immunoSEQ multiplex PCR, the TCRdb table keeps only in-frame clones and is missing some. The sample lists fewer than 10,000 clones, about 78% occurring once. Sequenced material: ileum tissue, taken less than 550 days after intestinal transplant. The receptors here all came from a human patient who received an intestinal transplant, so some T cells may come from the graft donor.

This clone has only one observation. The V call is TRBV29-1, the J call TRBJ2-3; D ambiguous. V was cut by 5 bases and J by 3 bases, with 9 bases left in between. Looked up from germline, CDR1 is SQVTM and CDR2 is ANQGSEA. The CDR3 runs to 12 residues. The CDR3, as DNA: TGCAGCGTTACCCCAGTTACAGATACGCAGTATTTT. Translating gives CSVTPVTDTQYF.

The CDR3 DNA reads TGTGCCAGCAGCTTTACAGGACTAGCGGGATGGGGAGAGACCCAGTACTTC. This translates into CASSFTGLAGWGETQYF. This chain connects TRBV11-2 to TRBJ2-5; 12 nucleotides agree with TRBD2. CDR1 and CDR2 (germline): SGHAT, FQNNGV. V gave up 3 bases and J gave up 4 bases; unmatched junction bases: 9. The CDR3 contains 17 residues.

The chain carries TRBV21-1 and TRBJ1-2. TRBV21-1 is deemed a pseudogene. CDR3 size: 15 residues. The chain's CDR3 is CASSKPPPGDYGYTF. The CDR3 DNA sequence: TGTGCCAGCAGCAAACCCCCCCCGGGCGACTATGGCTACACCTTC.

V gene TRBV19 combines with J gene TRBJ1-2, with D uncertain. CDR1 is LNHDA, CDR2 SQIVND, per germline (reference sequence). The CDR3 has 17 amino acids. V lost 2 bases, J lost 1 base, and 17 bases lay in between. CDR3 bases: TGTGCCAGTAGTATAACGGCCATGATCCCCTTTAACTATGGCTACACCTTC. It specifies CASSITAMIPFNYGYTF.

The chain joins TRBV15 to TRBJ2-1; 7 bases are a match to TRBD2. The junction had 5 bases not matched to a gene; V was cut back by 1 base and J by 2 bases. Germline V CDR1 and CDR2: LNHNV, YYDKDF (reference sequence). The CDR3 loop spans 16 amino acids. The CDR3 nucleotides read TGTGCCACCAGCAGAGTGGTGGGGGGGGCCTACAATGAGCAGTTCTTC. Amino acids: CATSRVVGGAYNEQFF.

The chain uses TRBV7-2 and TRBJ2-7; 8 positions match TRBD2. CDR3 length: 13 residues. V trimming: 8 bases; J trimming: 5 bases; junction bases outside the gene matches: 8. In germline, CDR1 is SGHTA, CDR2 FQGNSA. The CDR3 nucleotides are TGTGCCAGCGCCGGGACTAGTAGCCACGAGCAGTACTTC. Its protein is CASAGTSSHEQYF. The complete variable domain, with remaining parts taken from reference TRBV7-2 and TRBJ2-7, reads GAGVSQSPSNKVTEKGKDVELRCDPISGHTALYWYRQSLGQGLEFLIYFQGNSAPDKSGLPSDRFSAERTGGSVSTLTIQRTQQEDSAVYLCASAGTSSHEQYFGPGTRLTVT.

This chain links TRBV19 with TRBJ2-4, with 8 bases matching TRBD1. Germline CDR1 is LNHDA and CDR2 is SQIVND (reference sequence). This CDR3 spans 13 amino acids. The junction had 6 bases not matched to a gene; V was cut back by 9 bases and J by 5 bases. The CDR3 nucleotides read TGTGCCAGAGGCCCGGGACAGGAAAACATTCAGTACTTC. As protein: CARGPGQENIQYF.

The chain couples TRBV6-5 to TRBJ1-4; a weak D match, TRBD1 (6 bases). From germline, CDR1 is MNHEY and CDR2 SVGAGI. The CDR3 totals 13 residues. Between the trimmed V and J ends, which lost 7 bases and 8 bases, there was a span of 14 bases. CDR3 sequence: CASTHRAGEKLFF. DNA for the CDR3: TGTGCCAGCACCCACAGGGCAGGAGAAAAACTGTTTTTT.

The V and J genes are TRBV6-1 and TRBJ1-1; D gene uncertain. Deletions cut 7 bases from V and 3 bases from J, with 12 bases between. Germline-derived CDR1 and CDR2 are MNHNS and SASEGT. This CDR3 is 13 amino acids long. The CDR3: CASKSKWDTEAFF. The DNA for the CDR3 is TGTGCCAGCAAAAGTAAATGGGACACTGAAGCTTTCTTT.

The chain links TRBV9 to TRBJ1-5; 8 bases fit TRBD1. CDR3 length: 15 amino acids. After removal of 4 bases from V and 5 bases from J, the junction contained 8 bases not matched to a gene. Germline lookup yields CDR1 SGDLS and CDR2 YYNGEE. The CDR3 sequence is CASSPRQGADQPQHF. The CDR3 DNA is TGTGCCAGCAGCCCTCGGCAGGGGGCCGATCAGCCCCAGCATTTT.

In the case of this clone: The sample carries other DNA sequences with the same CDR3. The chain carries TRBV2 and TRBJ1-2; D gene uncertain. The CDR3 length is 13 residues. Trimming pared 1 base from V and 8 bases from J, leaving 11 bases between. In germline, CDR1 is SNHLY, CDR2 FYNNEI. CDR3 protein: CASSEGTAYGYTF. DNA for the CDR3: TGTGCCAGCAGTGAAGGAACGGCCTACGGCTACACCTTC.

J is TRBJ1-1 and V is TRBV7-9, with 8 bases fitting TRBD1. Germline CDR1 is SEHNR and CDR2 is FQNEAQ (reference sequence). Trimming cost V 5 bases and J 1 base; bases outside gene matches: 9. This CDR3 spans 16 amino acids. The CDR3 is CASSTPPGTGNTEAFF. The CDR3 nucleotides are TGTGCCAGCAGCACCCCTCCGGGGACAGGGAACACTGAAGCTTTCTTT.

The J gene is TRBJ2-2, the V gene TRBV5-1; D ambiguous. Germline V lookup: CDR1 SGHRS, CDR2 YFSETQ. The CDR3 runs to 15 residues. Trimming shortened V by 0 bases and J by 6 bases, and 12 bases separated the two germline ends. CDR3 loop: CASSLDAGSSGELFF. The CDR3 coding sequence is TGCGCCAGCAGCTTGGATGCAGGATCGTCCGGGGAGCTGTTTTTT.

Details on this clone: At one boundary the junction diverges from the germline segment, which might be a read error. The V gene is TRBV6-6, the J gene TRBJ2-1, with 12 bases fitting TRBD2. Germline V gene lookup returns CDR1 MNHNY and CDR2 SVGAGI (reference sequence). The CDR3 covers 15 residues. CDR3 region: CASSDSSGGANEQFF. CDR3 coding DNA: TGTGCCAGCAGTGACTCTAGCGGGGGGGCCAATGAGCAGTTCTTC.